The clone carrying this T cell receptor (beta chain) showed up just once. Its antigen is unidentified. These data originate in a study of OX40 agonist ivuxolimab in advanced cancers. Study results and caveats: Some patients without response likewise showed low normalized clonal expansion.

Method: immunoSEQ multiplex PCR; TCRdb's copy keeps in-frame clones and lacks some. The sample has some 57,000 clones, around 90% seen once. There are 14 residues in the CDR3. V dropped 3 bases and J dropped 3; count of bases not matched to a gene: 5. Germline V lookup: CDR1 MNHEY, CDR2 SMNVEV (reference sequence). This clonotype was obtained from an adult with an advanced solid tumor such as melanoma, head and neck, liver or kidney cancer. The sequencing used CD4+ or CD8+ T cells sorted from blood, collected in a trial of the OX40 agonist ivuxolimab. This rearrangement joins TRBV27 to TRBJ2-7; TRBD1 aligns across 7 bases. CDR3 DNA: TGTGCCAGCAGTTTCAGTCGGGACAGCTACGAGCAGTACTTC. Its translation: CASSFSRDSYEQYF.